This T cell receptor (beta chain) was sequenced during a study of blood T cell repertoires in COVID-19 (dated by TCRdb to about 2020). Describing the broader study: Collaborator samples came from the United States, Italy and Spain and covered acute and convalescent phases of COVID-19. The prospective study material was composed of cDNA or gDNA derived from T cells, B-cell-depleted T cells, or PBMCs. The dataset comprised deeply sampled blood TCRbeta repertoires from subjects exposed to, actively infected with, or recovered from COVID-19. The repertoires were released in a freely available public database intended as a resource for research on the immune response to SARS-CoV-2. Samples were obtained from the ongoing ImmuneRACE study (first 160 participants) and from 1,000 to 1,500 subjects provided by 6 global collaborators. A de-identified subject ID, COVID-19 status, age in years and sex were almost always included in the sample metadata. HLA class I and class II types, where available, came from metadata supplied by the sample provider rather than from assay-based typing. What the study reported, not specific to this receptor: Clinical and demographic metadata were provided uncurated, with the amount varying by source and participant.

Inclusive of the bounding cysteine and phenylalanine, the CDR3 is 14 residues long. This entry keeps only the CDR3 DNA: 42 bases, framed from base 1. The germline V gene specifies MDHEN as CDR1 and SYDVKM as CDR2. V and J lose 6 bases and 4 bases, and a span of 15 bases separates them. TCRbeta CDR3 regions were amplified from genomic DNA by means of the immunoSEQ Assay, a bias-controlled multiplex PCR. As for how the authors treated the data: Nucleated cell counts per sample were estimated from amplification of reference gene primers within the assay. Sequence reads were collapsed and filtered to measure the absolute abundance of every unique TCRbeta CDR3 rearrangement. For each sample, productive Simpson clonality was calculated by taking the square root of Simpson's diversity index across productive rearrangements. The clones in this table, taken by TCRdb from immuneACCESS, are in-frame only. Not every clone is retained; where verified, under half of the shortfall comes from an unresolved V gene, and the cause of the rest is unknown. V and J calls and clone size are as listed in that table; D and trimming were resolved from the DNA. The sample has about 260,000 clones on record, 87% of them singletons. Under 2.5% of the sample belongs to the ten largest clones.

With respect to this clone: The antigen it recognizes is unknown. No base quality information exists; no much larger clone differs at one position.

Collaborating institutions collected whole blood in K2EDTA tubes following their own protocols. For TCRbeta analysis, collaborators shipped samples in one of three forms: frozen whole blood, isolated PBMCs, or DNA extracted from either of those sample types. The sequencing input was peripheral blood. The receptor was derived from a woman aged 50 to 60 with acute or convalescent COVID-19. The receptor chain draws on TRBV28 and TRBJ1-2; the best D guess is TRBD1, with 5 bases matching. The CDR3 in this case is CASSPLGGTYGYTF. The base sequence is TGTGCCAGCAGCCCCCTCGGGGGGACCTATGGCTACACCTTC.